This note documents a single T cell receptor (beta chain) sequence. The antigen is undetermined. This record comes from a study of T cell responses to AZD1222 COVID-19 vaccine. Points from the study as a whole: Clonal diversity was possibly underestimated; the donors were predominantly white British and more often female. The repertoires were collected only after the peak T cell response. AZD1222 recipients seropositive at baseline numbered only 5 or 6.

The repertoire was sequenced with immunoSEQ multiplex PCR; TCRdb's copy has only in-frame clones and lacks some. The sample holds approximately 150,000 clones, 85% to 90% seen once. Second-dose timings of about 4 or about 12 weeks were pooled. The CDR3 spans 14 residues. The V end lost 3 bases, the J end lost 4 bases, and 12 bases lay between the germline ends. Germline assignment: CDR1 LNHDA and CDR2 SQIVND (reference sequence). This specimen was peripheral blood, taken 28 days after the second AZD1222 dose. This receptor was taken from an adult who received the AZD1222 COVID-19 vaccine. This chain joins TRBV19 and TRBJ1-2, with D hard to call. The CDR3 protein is CASSMGSRGYGYTF. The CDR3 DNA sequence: TGTGCCAGTAGTATGGGCAGTAGAGGCTATGGCTACACCTTC. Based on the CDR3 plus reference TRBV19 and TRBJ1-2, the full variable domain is DGGITQSPKYLFRKEGQNVTLSCEQNLNHDAMYWYRQDPGQGLRLIYYSQIVNDFQKGDIAEGYSVSREKKESFPLTVTSAQKNPTAFYLCASSMGSRGYGYTFGSGTRLTVV.